The present entry profiles one TCR beta chain with its context. The antigen remains undetermined. The source of the sample is a study of OX40 agonist ivuxolimab in advanced cancers. General study findings and limits: Compared with CD4+, CD8+ T cells on average had more expanded clones.

Clones were read by immunoSEQ multiplex PCR, and TCRdb kept only the in-frame ones, dropping some. The sample has about 130,000 clones; 93% are singletons. The CDR3 runs to 15 residues. Germline CDR1 and CDR2: MNHNS and SASEGT. Trimming removed 6 bases from V and 0 bases from J; junction bases left unmatched: 3. The chain combines TRBV6-1 with TRBJ2-4; 9 bases match TRBD2. Specimen: CD4+ or CD8+ T cells sorted from blood, collected in a trial of the OX40 agonist ivuxolimab. The TCR comes from an adult with an advanced solid tumor such as melanoma, head and neck, liver or kidney cancer. The CDR3 DNA reads TGTGCCAGCAGGCGGGGGGGCCTAGCCAAAAACATTCAGTACTTC. Its translation is CASRRGGLAKNIQYF.